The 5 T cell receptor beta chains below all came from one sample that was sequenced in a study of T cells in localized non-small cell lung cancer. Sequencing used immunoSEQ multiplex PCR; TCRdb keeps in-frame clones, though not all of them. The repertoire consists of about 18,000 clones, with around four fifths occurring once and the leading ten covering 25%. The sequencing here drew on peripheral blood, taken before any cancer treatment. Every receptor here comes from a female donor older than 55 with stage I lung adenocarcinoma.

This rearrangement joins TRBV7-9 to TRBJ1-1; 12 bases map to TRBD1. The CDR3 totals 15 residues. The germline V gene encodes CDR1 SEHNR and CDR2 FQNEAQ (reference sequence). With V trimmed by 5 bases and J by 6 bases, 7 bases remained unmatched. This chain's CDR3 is CASSGPGQGASEAFF. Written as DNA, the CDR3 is TGTGCCAGCAGCGGCCCGGGACAGGGGGCCTCTGAAGCTTTCTTT.

The CDR3 region is CASSEYIGDRGREQYF. CDR3 DNA sequence: TGTGCCAGCAGTGAATATATCGGTGACAGGGGCCGCGAGCAGTACTTC. V gene TRBV25-1 combines with J gene TRBJ2-7; 8 nucleotides match TRBD1. The V and J ends lost 0 bases and 6 bases, in that order; junction bases with no gene match: 10. This CDR3 spans 16 amino acids. Germline assignment: CDR1 MGHDK and CDR2 SYGVNS.

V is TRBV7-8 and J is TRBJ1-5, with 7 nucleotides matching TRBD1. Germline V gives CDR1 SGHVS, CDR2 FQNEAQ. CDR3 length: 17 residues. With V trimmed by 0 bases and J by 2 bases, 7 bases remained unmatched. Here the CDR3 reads CASSLAAGGARNQPQHF. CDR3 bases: TGTGCCAGCAGCTTAGCGGCAGGGGGTGCACGCAATCAGCCCCAGCATTTT.

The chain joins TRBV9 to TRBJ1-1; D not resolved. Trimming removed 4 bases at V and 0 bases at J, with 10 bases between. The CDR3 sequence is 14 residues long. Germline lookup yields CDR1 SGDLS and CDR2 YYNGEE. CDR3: CASSPVGMNTEAFF. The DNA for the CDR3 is TGTGCCAGCAGCCCTGTTGGTATGAACACTGAAGCTTTCTTT. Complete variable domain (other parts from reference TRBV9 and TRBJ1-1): DSGVTQTPKHLITATGQRVTLRCSPRSGDLSVYWYQQSLDQGLQFLIQYYNGEERAKGNILERFSAQQFPDLHSELNLSSLELGDSALYFCASSPVGMNTEAFFGQGTRLTVV.

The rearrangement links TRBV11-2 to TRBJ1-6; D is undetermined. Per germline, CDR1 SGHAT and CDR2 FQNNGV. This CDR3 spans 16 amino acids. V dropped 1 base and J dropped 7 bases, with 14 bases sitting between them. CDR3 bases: TGTGCCAGCAGCTTAGGACGACGGAGGGTCAATTCACCCCTCCACTTT. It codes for CASSLGRRRVNSPLHF.